Listed below are T cell receptor beta chains from one sample, sequenced in a study of long-term antiretroviral therapy in people with HIV. Data came from immunoSEQ multiplex PCR; TCRdb stores just in-frame clones and leaves some out. The repertoire has approximately 15,000 clones, 80% of them found once; the top ten carry roughly 4.5%. The sample was unsorted PBMCs, taken 0.1 years before starting antiretroviral therapy. These receptors came from a young man with HIV. The CDR3 runs from the conserved cysteine through the conserved F or W. Fields, in order: J gene, D gene, V gene, clone size, CDR3 DNA, CDR3 protein. D genes are given only for firm matches. Clone sizes are given selectively: once, few, many, or a class where the clone is expanded.

TRBJ1-5,NA,TRBV4-3,NA,TGCGCCAGCAGCCAAGATATGCGGGGCGGCAATCAGCCCCAGCATTTT,CASSQDMRGGNQPQHF
TRBJ2-3,NA,TRBV19,NA,TGTGCCAGTAGTCGCGCAGGACCCACAGATACGCAGTATTTT,CASSRAGPTDTQYF
TRBJ1-2,NA,TRBV9,NA,TGTGCCAGCAGCCCCCCAGGAGGCATGAACTATGGCTACACCTTC,CASSPPGGMNYGYTF
TRBJ2-2,NA,TRBV6-1,NA,TGTGCCAGCAGTGGCAGGGCCGGGGAGCTGTTTTTT,CASSGRAGELFF
TRBJ2-7,NA,TRBV7-9,NA,TGTGCCAGCAGCCCCCACGGACGGCCCTACGAGCAGTACTTC,CASSPHGRPYEQYF
TRBJ2-6,NA,TRBV19,NA,TGTGCCAGTAGTATAGACAACTCTGGGGCCAACGTCCTGACTTTC,CASSIDNSGANVLTF
TRBJ2-7,NA,TRBV2,NA,TGTGCCAGCAGTGAACCGGGGCTTACCTACGAGCAGTACTTC,CASSEPGLTYEQYF
TRBJ1-5,NA,TRBV19,NA,TGTGCCAGTAGTATAGATTGGCGTAGCAATCAGCCCCAGCATTTT,CASSIDWRSNQPQHF
TRBJ1-5,NA,TRBV19,few,TGTGCCACCCGAGTTAGGGGAAATCAGCCCCAGCATTTT,CATRVRGNQPQHF
TRBJ2-7,TRBD2,TRBV14,NA,TGTGCCAGCAGCCCTAGCGGGATTGGCGAGCAGTACTTC,CASSPSGIGEQYF
TRBJ1-1,TRBD1,TRBV5-4,NA,TGTGCCAGCAGCTCGGGAGGGACAGGGAGTGTCATGAACACTGAAGCTTTCTTT,CASSSGGTGSVMNTEAFF
TRBJ2-1,TRBD1,TRBV27,few,TGTGCCAGCAGTTGGACAGGAACTGAGCAGTTCTTC,CASSWTGTEQFF
TRBJ1-1,NA,TRBV4-1,few,TGCGCCAGCAGCCGAGTCCTCGGAGGGACTGAAGCTTTCTTT,CASSRVLGGTEAFF
TRBJ2-7,NA,TRBV20-1,NA,TGCAGTGCTTGGCGGCGTACGAAACAGTACTTC,CSAWRRTKQYF
TRBJ1-3,NA,TRBV5-8,once,TGTGCCAGCCGACAACCTGGAAACACCATATATTTT,CASRQPGNTIYF
TRBJ2-7,NA,TRBV4-2,few,TGTGCCAGCAGCCAAGTTGACGCGTACGAGCAGTACTTC,CASSQVDAYEQYF
TRBJ1-3,NA,TRBV5-1,NA,TGCGCCAGCAGCTTGACCAGCTCTGGAAACACCATATATTTT,CASSLTSSGNTIYF
TRBJ2-2,NA,TRBV4-1,NA,TGCGCCAGCAGCCCACTAGCCGGGGAGCTGTTTTTT,CASSPLAGELFF
TRBJ2-7,NA,TRBV6-5,NA,TGTGCCAGCAGTTACTCAGGCAGGCCCCCCCTGGAGCAGTACTTC,CASSYSGRPPLEQYF
TRBJ2-1,TRBD1,TRBV9,large,TGTGCCAGCAGCGTAGGGGACAGTATCTACAATGAGCAGTTCTTC,CASSVGDSIYNEQFF
TRBJ2-7,NA,TRBV5-6,once,TGTGCCAGCAGCTTTGGCGGGGCATACGAGCAGTACTTC,CASSFGGAYEQYF
TRBJ1-6,NA,TRBV30,NA,TGTGCCTGGGGACTTAATTCACCCCTCCACTTT,CAWGLNSPLHF
TRBJ1-5,NA,TRBV28,NA,TGTGCCAGCAGTCCACCACCCAGGGTTAGGAGCAATCAGCCCCAGCATTTT,CASSPPPRVRSNQPQHF
TRBJ2-1,TRBD1,TRBV27,NA,TGTGCCAGCAGTTTCCAGGGGGATGAGCAGTTCTTC,CASSFQGDEQFF
TRBJ2-1,NA,TRBV28,NA,TGTGCCAGCAGTTCGTCGGAGGGTTCGGGCAATGAGCAGTTCTTC,CASSSSEGSGNEQFF
TRBJ2-2,TRBD2,TRBV27,NA,TGTGCCAGCAGACTGGGACTAGCGGGGGGTTATACCGGGGAGCTGTTTTTT,CASRLGLAGGYTGELFF
TRBJ2-7,NA,TRBV15,NA,TGTGCCACCAGCAGAGACCCCCGGGAGTTCCAACACGAGCAGTACTTC,CATSRDPREFQHEQYF
TRBJ2-5,TRBD1,TRBV5-4,NA,TGTGCCAGCAGCCAACAGGGGGCGCAGGGGACCCAGTACTTC,CASSQQGAQGTQYF
TRBJ2-7,TRBD2,TRBV11-2,NA,TGTGCCAGCAGCTCTCGTTTCGGACTAGCTTCCGAGCAGTACTTC,CASSSRFGLASEQYF
TRBJ1-5,TRBD1,TRBV19,NA,TGTGCCTCGCGGACAGGGGTAGGACAGCCCCAGCATTTT,CASRTGVGQPQHF
TRBJ2-7,TRBD1,TRBV2,few,TGTGCCAGCAGTGACGTTAGGCAGGGGGCATGGGAGCAGTACTTC,CASSDVRQGAWEQYF
TRBJ1-6,NA,TRBV7-2,NA,TGTGCCAGCAGCTTAGCAAAGGAGGTAACACCCCTCCACTTT,CASSLAKEVTPLHF
TRBJ2-1,NA,TRBV4-3,NA,TGCGCCAGCAGCCCAACTGTACGGGGTGAGCAGTTCTTC,CASSPTVRGEQFF
TRBJ1-1,NA,TRBV7-2,NA,TGTGCCAGCAGCTTAGGTGTGGGTGGGGGTGAAGCTTTCTTT,CASSLGVGGGEAFF
TRBJ2-7,NA,TRBV7-9,NA,TGTGCCAGCAGCTTTCAGGACAGCTCCTACGAGCAGTACTTC,CASSFQDSSYEQYF
TRBJ2-5,NA,TRBV7-9,NA,TGTGCCACACAAGAGACCCAGTACTTC,CATQETQYF
TRBJ2-7,TRBD2,TRBV28,NA,TGTGCCAGCAGTTTATCGACTAGCGGTTTTCGTTCCTACGAGCAGTACTTC,CASSLSTSGFRSYEQYF
TRBJ2-1,NA,TRBV5-1,NA,TGCGCCAGCAGCCTAAACAATGAGCAGTTCTTC,CASSLNNEQFF
TRBJ2-3,NA,TRBV25-1,NA,TGTGCCAGCTCCGATGGGCTGGGCTCGGATACGCAGTATTTT,CASSDGLGSDTQYF
TRBJ2-1,TRBD2,TRBV5-1,NA,TGCGCCAGCCGCGGACTAGCGGTGTTCGATGAGCAGTTCTTC,CASRGLAVFDEQFF
TRBJ1-5,NA,TRBV7-2,few,TGTGCCAGCAGCTATCCGGGGGGGAATCAGCCCCAGCATTTT,CASSYPGGNQPQHF
TRBJ2-1,TRBD1,TRBV15,NA,TGTGCCACCAGCAGAGATTTTAAGACAGGGACCTACAATGAGCAGTTCTTC,CATSRDFKTGTYNEQFF
TRBJ2-1,NA,TRBV15,NA,TGTGCCACCAGCAGATTTGGAGGGATTGATGAGCAGTTCTTC,CATSRFGGIDEQFF
TRBJ2-1,NA,TRBV19,NA,TGTGCCAGTAGTATAGTACGATCAACCCAAGGGGTGAGTGAGCAGTTCTTC,CASSIVRSTQGVSEQFF